The clone carrying this TCR beta chain has only one observation. Germline V CDR1 and CDR2: MNHEY, SVGAGI. Between the trimmed V and J ends, which lost 0 bases and 5 bases, there was a span of 14 bases. This CDR3 is built from 16 residues. The data derive from a study of blood T cell repertoires in COVID-19. As originally analysed: Reference gene primer amplification yielded estimated nucleated cell counts. Assay: immunoSEQ multiplex PCR; the TCRdb copy retains only in-frame clones and omits some. V and J calls and clone size come straight from that table; D and trimming were deduced from the DNA. The sample records about 89,000 clones, 75% to 85% being singletons.

The chain carries TRBV6-5 and TRBJ2-1; D is possibly TRBD1 (5 bases). The clonotype was recovered from a woman aged 80 or over with acute or convalescent COVID-19. Sequencing was done on a sample of peripheral blood. The CDR3 DNA sequence: TGTGCCAGCAGTTACTCGTTGCCAGGGTCGAACAATGAGCAGTTCTTC. Translated, it gives CASSYSLPGSNNEQFF.